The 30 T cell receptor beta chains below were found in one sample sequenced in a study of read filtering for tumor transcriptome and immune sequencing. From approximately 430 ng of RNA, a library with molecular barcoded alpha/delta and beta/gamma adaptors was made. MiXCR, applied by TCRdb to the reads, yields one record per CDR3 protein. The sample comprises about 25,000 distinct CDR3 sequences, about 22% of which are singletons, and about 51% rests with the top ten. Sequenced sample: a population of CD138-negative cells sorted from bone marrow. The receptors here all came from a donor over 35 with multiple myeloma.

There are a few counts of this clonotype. DNA of the CDR3: TGTGCCAGCAGCCCACCGGGACAGGGGTCCGATACTGAAGCTTTCTTT. Its translation is CASSPPGQGSDTEAFF. The genes are TRBV9 and TRBJ1-1; 10 nucleotides align to TRBD1. The CDR3 length is 16 residues. Germline V gene data show CDR1 as SGDLS and CDR2 as YYNGEE. Trimming cost V 4 bases and J 5 bases; bases outside gene matches: 11. Supplemented by reference TRBV9 and TRBJ1-1, the full variable domain reads DSGVTQTPKHLITATGQRVTLRCSPRSGDLSVYWYQQSLDQGLQFLIQYYNGEERAKGNILERFSAQQFPDLHSELNLSSLELGDSALYFCASSPPGQGSDTEAFFGQGTRLTVV.

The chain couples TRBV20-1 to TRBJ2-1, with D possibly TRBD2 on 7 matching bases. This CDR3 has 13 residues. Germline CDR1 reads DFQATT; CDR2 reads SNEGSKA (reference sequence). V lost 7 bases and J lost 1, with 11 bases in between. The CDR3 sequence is CSGRGGSYNEQFF. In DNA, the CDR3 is TGCAGTGGGAGGGGGGGTTCCTACAATGAGCAGTTCTTC.

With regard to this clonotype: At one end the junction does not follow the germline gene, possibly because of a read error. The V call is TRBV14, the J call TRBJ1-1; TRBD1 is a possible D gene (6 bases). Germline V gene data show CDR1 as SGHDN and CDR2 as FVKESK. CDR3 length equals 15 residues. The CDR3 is CANSQVGTRNTEAFF. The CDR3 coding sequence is TGTGCCAACAGCCAAGTTGGGACAAGAAACACTGAAGCTTTCTTT.

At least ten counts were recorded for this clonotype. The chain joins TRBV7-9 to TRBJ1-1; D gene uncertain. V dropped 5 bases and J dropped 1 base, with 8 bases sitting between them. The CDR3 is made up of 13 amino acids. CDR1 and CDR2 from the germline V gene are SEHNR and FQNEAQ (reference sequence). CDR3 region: CASSPRWNTEAFF. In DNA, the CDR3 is TGTGCCAGCAGCCCTCGGTGGAACACTGAAGCTTTCTTT.

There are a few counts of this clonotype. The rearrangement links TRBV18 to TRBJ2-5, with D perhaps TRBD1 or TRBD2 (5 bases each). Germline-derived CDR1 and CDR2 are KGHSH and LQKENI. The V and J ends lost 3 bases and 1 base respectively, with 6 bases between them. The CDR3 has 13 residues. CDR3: CASSPGTQETQYF. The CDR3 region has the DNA TGTGCCAGCTCACCCGGGACCCAAGAGACCCAGTACTTC.

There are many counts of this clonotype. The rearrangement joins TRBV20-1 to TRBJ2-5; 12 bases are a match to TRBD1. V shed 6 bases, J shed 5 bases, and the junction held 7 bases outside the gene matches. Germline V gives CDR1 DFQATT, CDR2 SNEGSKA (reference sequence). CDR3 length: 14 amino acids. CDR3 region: CSAGTGGIMETQYF. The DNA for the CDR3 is TGCAGTGCAGGGACAGGGGGCATCATGGAGACCCAGTACTTC.

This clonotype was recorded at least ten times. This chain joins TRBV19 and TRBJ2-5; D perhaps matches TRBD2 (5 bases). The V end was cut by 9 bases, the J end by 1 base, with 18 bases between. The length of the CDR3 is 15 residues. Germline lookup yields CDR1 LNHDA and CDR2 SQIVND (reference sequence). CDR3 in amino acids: CASTLRLALQETQYF. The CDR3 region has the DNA TGTGCCAGCACCTTGCGGCTAGCCCTCCAAGAGACCCAGTACTTC. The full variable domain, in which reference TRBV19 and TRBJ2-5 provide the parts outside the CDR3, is DGGITQSPKYLFRKEGQNVTLSCEQNLNHDAMYWYRQDPGQGLRLIYYSQIVNDFQKGDIAEGYSVSREKKESFPLTVTSAQKNPTAFYLCASTLRLALQETQYFGPGTRLLVL.

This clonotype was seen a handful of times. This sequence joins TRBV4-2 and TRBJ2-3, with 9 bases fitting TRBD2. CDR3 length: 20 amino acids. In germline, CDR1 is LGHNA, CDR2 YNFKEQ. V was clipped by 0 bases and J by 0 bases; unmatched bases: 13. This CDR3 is CASSQERGGGAYSSTDTQYF. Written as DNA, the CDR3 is TGTGCCAGCAGCCAAGAAAGGGGCGGGGGGGCCTACTCTAGCACAGATACGCAGTATTTT.

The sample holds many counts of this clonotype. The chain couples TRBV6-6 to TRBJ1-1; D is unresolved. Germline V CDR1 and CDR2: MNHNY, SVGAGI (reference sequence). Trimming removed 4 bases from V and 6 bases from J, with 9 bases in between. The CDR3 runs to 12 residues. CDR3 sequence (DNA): TGTGCCAGCAGTTCGACATCTCCTGAAGCTTTCTTT. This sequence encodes CASSSTSPEAFF.

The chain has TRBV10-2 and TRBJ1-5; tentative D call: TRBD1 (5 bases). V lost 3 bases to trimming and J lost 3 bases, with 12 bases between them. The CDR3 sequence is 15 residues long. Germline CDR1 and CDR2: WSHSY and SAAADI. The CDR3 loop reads CASSDRDGVNQPQHF. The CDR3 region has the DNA TGCGCCAGCAGTGATCGGGACGGAGTCAATCAGCCCCAGCATTTT.

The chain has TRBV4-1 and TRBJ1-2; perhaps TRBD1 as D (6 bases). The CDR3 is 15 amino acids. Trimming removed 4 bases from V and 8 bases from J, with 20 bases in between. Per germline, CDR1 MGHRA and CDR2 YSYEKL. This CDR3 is CASSPEGGRGGGYTF. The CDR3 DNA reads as TGCGCCAGCAGCCCAGAGGGTGGCAGGGGCGGAGGCTACACCTTC.

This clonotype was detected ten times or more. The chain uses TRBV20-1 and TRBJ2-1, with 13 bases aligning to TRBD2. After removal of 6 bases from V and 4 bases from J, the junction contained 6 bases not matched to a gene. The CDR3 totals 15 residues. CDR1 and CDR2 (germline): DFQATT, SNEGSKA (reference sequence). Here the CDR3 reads CSAPPTSGGYNEQFF. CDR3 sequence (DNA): TGCAGTGCCCCCCCGACTAGCGGGGGGTACAATGAGCAGTTCTTC.

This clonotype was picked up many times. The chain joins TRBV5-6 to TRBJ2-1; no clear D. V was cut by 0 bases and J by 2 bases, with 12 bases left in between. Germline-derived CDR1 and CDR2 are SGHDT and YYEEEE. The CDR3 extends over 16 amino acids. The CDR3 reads CASSLAGLTAYNEQFF. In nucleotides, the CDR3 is TGTGCCAGCAGCTTGGCAGGTTTAACAGCCTACAATGAGCAGTTCTTC.

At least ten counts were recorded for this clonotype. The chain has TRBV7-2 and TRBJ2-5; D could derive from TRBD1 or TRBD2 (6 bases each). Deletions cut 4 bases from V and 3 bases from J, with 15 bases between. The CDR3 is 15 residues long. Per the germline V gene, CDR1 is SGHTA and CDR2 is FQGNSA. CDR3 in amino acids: CASSWGWGAEETQYF. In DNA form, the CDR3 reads TGTGCCAGCAGCTGGGGTTGGGGGGCAGAAGAGACCCAGTACTTC.

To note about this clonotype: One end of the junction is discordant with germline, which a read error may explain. CDR3 nucleotides: TGTGCCAGCAGCCCCCGGAACACCAGGGAGCTGTTTTTT. This encodes CASSPRNTRELFF. The rearrangement joins TRBV11-2 to TRBJ2-2; the D is unclear. Per germline, CDR1 SGHAT and CDR2 FQNNGV. The CDR3 covers 13 residues.

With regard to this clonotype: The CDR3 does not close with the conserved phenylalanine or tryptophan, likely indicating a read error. The CDR3 region is CASSLSRTSGSYEQYL. The CDR3 DNA follows: TGTGCCAGCAGTTTAAGCAGGACTAGCGGCTCCTACGAGCAGTACCTC. This rearrangement joins TRBV28 to TRBJ2-7; TRBD2 matches at 10 bases. CDR3 length equals 16 residues. With 2 bases clipped from V and 0 bases from J, the junction kept 4 bases outside the gene matches. Germline CDR1 and CDR2: MDHEN and SYDVKM.

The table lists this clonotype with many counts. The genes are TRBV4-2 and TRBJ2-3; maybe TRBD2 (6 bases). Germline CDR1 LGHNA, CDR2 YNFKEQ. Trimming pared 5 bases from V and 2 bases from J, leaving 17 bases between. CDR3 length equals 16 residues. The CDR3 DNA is TGTGCCAGCAGCTACTCGACTAGTACCCTCACAGATACGCAGTATTTT. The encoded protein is CASSYSTSTLTDTQYF.

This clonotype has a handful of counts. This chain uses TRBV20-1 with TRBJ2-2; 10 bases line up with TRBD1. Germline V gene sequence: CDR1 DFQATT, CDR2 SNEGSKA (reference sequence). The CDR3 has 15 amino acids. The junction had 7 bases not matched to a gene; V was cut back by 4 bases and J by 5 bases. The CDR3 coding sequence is TGCAGTGCTAACCGGGACAGGGGTTGGACCGGGGAGCTGTTTTTT. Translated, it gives CSANRDRGWTGELFF.

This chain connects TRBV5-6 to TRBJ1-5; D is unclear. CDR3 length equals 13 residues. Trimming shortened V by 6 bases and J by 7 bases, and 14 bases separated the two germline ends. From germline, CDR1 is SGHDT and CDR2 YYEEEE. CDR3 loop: CASTAGGGQPQHF. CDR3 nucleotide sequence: TGTGCCAGCACCGCGGGAGGAGGGCAGCCCCAGCATTTT.

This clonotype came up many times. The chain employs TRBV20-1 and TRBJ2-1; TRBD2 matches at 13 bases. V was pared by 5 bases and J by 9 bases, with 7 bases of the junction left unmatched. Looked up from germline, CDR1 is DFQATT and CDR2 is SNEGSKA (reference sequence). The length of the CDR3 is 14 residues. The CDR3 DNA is TGCAGTGCTTTCACTAGCGGGGGGGCCACTGAGCAGTTCTTC. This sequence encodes CSAFTSGGATEQFF.

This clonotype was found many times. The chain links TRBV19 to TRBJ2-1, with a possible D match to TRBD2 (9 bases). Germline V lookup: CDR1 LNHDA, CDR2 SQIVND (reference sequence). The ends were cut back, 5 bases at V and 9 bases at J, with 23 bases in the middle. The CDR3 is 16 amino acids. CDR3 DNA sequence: TGTGCCAGTAGTCCAGGGGGCGGGGGGGCCATATCTGAGCAGTTCTTC. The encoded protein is CASSPGGGGAISEQFF.

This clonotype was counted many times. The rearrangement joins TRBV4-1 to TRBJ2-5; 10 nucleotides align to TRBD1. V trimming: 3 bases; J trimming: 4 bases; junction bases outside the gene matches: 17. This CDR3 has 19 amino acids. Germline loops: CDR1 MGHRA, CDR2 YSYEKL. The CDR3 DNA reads TGCGCCAGCAGCCATAGAGACCCCTTCCGACAGGGGGCTAGAGAGACCCAGTACTTC. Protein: CASSHRDPFRQGARETQYF.

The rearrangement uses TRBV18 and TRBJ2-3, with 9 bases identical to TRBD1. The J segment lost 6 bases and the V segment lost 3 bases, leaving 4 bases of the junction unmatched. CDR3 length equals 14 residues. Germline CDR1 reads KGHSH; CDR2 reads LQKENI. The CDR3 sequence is CASSPGQGMDTQYF. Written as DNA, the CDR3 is TGTGCCAGCTCACCGGGACAGGGAATGGATACGCAGTATTTT. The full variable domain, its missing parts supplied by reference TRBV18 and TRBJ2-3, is NAGVMQNPRHLVRRRGQEARLRCSPMKGHSHVYWYRQLPEEGLKFMVYLQKENIIDESGMPKERFSAEFPKEGPSILRIQQVVRGDSAAYFCASSPGQGMDTQYFGPGTRLTVL.

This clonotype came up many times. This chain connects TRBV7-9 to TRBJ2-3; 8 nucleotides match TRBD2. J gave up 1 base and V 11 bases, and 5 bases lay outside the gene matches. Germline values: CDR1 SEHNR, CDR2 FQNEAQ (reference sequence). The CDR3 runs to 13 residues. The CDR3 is CAFGGEGTDTQYF. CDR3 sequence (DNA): TGTGCCTTCGGGGGGGAAGGCACAGATACGCAGTATTTT.

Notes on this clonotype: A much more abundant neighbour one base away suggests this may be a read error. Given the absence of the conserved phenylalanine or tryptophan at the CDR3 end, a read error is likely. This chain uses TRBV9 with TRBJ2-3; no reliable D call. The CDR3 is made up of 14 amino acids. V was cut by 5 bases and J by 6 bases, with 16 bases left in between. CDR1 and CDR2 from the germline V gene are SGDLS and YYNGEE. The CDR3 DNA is TGTGCCAGCAGTACTACATGGCTCAGGGATACGCAGTATTCT. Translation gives CASSTTWLRDTQYS.

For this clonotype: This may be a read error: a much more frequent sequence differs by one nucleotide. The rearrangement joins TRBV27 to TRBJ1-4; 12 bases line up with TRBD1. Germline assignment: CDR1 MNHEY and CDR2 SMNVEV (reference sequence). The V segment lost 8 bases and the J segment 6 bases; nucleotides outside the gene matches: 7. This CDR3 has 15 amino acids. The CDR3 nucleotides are TGTGCCAGCGGGGGACAGGGGGCGTCTCATGAAAAACTGTTTTTT. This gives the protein CASGGQGASHEKLFF.

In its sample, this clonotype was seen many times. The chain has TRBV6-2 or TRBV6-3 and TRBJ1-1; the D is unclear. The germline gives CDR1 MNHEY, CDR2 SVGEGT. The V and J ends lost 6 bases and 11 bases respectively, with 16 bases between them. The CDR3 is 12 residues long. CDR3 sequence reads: CASSPDSSRAFF. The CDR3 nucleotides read TGTGCCAGCAGCCCCGACTCGTCTCGGGCTTTCTTT.

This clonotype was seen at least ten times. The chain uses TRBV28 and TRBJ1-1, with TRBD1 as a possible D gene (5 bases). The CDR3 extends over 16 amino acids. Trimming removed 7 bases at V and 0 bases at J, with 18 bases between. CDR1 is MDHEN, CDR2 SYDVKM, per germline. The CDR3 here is CASKQTQGFLNTEAFF. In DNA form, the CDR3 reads TGTGCCAGCAAGCAAACCCAGGGTTTCCTGAACACTGAAGCTTTCTTT.

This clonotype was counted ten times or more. CDR3 residues: CASSYSSDTEAFF. The DNA of the CDR3 is TGTGCCAGCAGTTACTCGAGTGACACTGAAGCTTTCTTT. The rearrangement joins TRBV6-5 to TRBJ1-1, with D unresolved. Germline CDR1 MNHEY, CDR2 SVGAGI. The CDR3 is 13 residues long. The germline V and J ends were trimmed by 0 bases and 3 bases, with 5 bases remaining between them.

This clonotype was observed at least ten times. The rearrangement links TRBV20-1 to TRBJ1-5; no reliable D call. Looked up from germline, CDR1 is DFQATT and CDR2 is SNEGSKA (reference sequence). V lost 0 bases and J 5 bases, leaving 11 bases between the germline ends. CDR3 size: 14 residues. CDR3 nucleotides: TGCAGTGCTAGAGATTACAGCAACCATCAGCCCCAGCATTTT. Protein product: CSARDYSNHQPQHF.